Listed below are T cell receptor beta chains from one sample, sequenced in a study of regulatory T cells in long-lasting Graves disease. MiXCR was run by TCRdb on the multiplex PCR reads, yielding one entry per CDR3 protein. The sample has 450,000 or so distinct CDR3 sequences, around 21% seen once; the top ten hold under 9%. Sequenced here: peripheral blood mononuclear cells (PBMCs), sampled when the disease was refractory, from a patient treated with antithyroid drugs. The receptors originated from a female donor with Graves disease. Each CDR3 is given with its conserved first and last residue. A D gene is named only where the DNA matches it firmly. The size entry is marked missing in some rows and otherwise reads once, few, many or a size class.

CDR3: CASTEGWGTEAFF
DNA: TGTGCCAGCACCGAAGGGTGGGGCACTGAAGCTTTCTTT
length: 13
size: -
V: TRBV25-1
J: TRBJ1-1
D: -

CDR3: CASSLSQLGTGELFF
DNA: TGTGCCAGCAGCTTATCACAGTTGGGCACCGGGGAGCTGTTTTTT
length: 15
size: few
V: TRBV5-8
J: TRBJ2-2
D: -

CDR3: CSARDRAGTFLSGELFF
DNA: TGCAGTGCTAGAGATCGCGCAGGGACCTTCTTAAGCGGGGAGCTGTTTTTT
length: 17
size: -
V: TRBV20-1
J: TRBJ2-2
D: -

CDR3: CASGGAGLAVQETQYF
DNA: TGTGCCAGCGGAGGGGCGGGACTAGCGGTCCAAGAGACCCAGTACTTC
length: 16
size: many
V: TRBV2
J: TRBJ2-5
D: TRBD2

CDR3: CASSLTASYNEQFF
DNA: TGTGCCAGCAGTTTAACGGCCTCCTACAATGAGCAGTTCTTC
length: 14
size: few
V: TRBV12-3/TRBV12-4
J: TRBJ2-1
D: -

CDR3: CASSTSGVGAYEQYF
DNA: TGTGCCAGTAGTACTAGCGGAGTAGGGGCCTACGAGCAGTACTTC
length: 15
size: -
V: TRBV19
J: TRBJ2-7
D: TRBD2

CDR3: CSAIPGDRANEQFF
DNA: TGCAGTGCTATCCCCGGGGACAGGGCTAATGAGCAGTTCTTC
length: 14
size: -
V: TRBV20-1
J: TRBJ2-1
D: TRBD1

CDR3: CASSNGADGNTIYF
DNA: TGTGCCAGCAGTAACGGGGCGGATGGAAACACCATATATTTT
length: 14
size: -
V: TRBV9
J: TRBJ1-3
D: -

CDR3: CASSPGESAYEQYF
DNA: TGCGCCAGCAGCCCCGGGGAAAGCGCCTACGAGCAGTACTTC
length: 14
size: few
V: TRBV4-1
J: TRBJ2-7
D: -

CDR3: CASSFAGSEREQYF
DNA: TGTGCCAGCAGCTTTGCGGGGTCGGAACGGGAGCAGTACTTC
length: 14
size: few
V: TRBV11-2
J: TRBJ2-7
D: -

CDR3: CASSQPEGQGMDEQYF
DNA: TGTGCCAGCAGCCAACCAGAGGGACAGGGGATGGACGAGCAGTACTTC
length: 16
size: -
V: TRBV16
J: TRBJ2-7
D: TRBD1

CDR3: CASRSGVYEQYF
DNA: TGTGCCAGCAGATCAGGGGTCTACGAGCAGTACTTC
length: 12
size: many
V: TRBV11-2
J: TRBJ2-7
D: -

CDR3: CASSLVSGGYTEAFF
DNA: TGTGCCAGCAGCTTGGTCTCGGGGGGCTACACTGAAGCTTTCTTT
length: 15
size: many
V: TRBV5-5
J: TRBJ1-1
D: -

CDR3: CASSLSGEGGADEQFF
DNA: TGTGCCAGCAGTTTATCCGGGGAGGGCGGGGCTGATGAGCAGTTCTTC
length: 16
size: -
V: TRBV27
J: TRBJ2-1
D: TRBD2

CDR3: CASSFFSSPLHF
DNA: TGTGCCAGCAGTTTTTTTTCTTCACCCCTCCACTTT
length: 12
size: -
V: TRBV27
J: TRBJ1-6
D: -

CDR3: CPSIGRGELFF
DNA: TGTCCCAGCATCGGTCGCGGGGAGCTGTTTTTT
length: 11
size: -
V: TRBV6-1
J: TRBJ2-2
D: -